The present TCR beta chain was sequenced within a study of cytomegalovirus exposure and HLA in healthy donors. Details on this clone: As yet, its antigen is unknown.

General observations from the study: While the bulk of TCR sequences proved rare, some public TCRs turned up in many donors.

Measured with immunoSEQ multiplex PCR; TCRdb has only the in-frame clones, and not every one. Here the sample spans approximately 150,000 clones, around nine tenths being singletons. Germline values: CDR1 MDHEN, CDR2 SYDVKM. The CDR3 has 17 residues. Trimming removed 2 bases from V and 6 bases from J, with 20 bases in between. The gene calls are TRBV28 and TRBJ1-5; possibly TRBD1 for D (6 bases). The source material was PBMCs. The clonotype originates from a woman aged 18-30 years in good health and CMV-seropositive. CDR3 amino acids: CASSLEEGGRLVQPQHF. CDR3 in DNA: TGTGCCAGCAGTTTAGAGGAGGGGGGGCGGCTAGTTCAGCCCCAGCATTTT.